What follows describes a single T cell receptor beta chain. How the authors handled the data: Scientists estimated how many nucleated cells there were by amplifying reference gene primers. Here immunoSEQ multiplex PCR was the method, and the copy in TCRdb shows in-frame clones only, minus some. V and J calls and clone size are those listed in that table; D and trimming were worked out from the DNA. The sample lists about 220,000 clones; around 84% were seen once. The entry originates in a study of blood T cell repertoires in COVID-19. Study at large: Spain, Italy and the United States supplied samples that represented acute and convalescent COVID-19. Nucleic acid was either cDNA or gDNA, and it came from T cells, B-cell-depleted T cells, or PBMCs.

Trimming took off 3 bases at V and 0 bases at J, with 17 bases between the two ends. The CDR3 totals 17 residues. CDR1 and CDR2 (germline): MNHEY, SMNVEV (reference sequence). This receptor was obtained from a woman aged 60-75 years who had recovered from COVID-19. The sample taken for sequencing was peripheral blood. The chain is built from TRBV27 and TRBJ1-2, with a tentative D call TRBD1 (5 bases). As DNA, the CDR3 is TGTGCCAGCAGTTTGCTTGTCAGGGAAGGGGCTAACTATGGCTACACCTTC. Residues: CASSLLVREGANYGYTF.